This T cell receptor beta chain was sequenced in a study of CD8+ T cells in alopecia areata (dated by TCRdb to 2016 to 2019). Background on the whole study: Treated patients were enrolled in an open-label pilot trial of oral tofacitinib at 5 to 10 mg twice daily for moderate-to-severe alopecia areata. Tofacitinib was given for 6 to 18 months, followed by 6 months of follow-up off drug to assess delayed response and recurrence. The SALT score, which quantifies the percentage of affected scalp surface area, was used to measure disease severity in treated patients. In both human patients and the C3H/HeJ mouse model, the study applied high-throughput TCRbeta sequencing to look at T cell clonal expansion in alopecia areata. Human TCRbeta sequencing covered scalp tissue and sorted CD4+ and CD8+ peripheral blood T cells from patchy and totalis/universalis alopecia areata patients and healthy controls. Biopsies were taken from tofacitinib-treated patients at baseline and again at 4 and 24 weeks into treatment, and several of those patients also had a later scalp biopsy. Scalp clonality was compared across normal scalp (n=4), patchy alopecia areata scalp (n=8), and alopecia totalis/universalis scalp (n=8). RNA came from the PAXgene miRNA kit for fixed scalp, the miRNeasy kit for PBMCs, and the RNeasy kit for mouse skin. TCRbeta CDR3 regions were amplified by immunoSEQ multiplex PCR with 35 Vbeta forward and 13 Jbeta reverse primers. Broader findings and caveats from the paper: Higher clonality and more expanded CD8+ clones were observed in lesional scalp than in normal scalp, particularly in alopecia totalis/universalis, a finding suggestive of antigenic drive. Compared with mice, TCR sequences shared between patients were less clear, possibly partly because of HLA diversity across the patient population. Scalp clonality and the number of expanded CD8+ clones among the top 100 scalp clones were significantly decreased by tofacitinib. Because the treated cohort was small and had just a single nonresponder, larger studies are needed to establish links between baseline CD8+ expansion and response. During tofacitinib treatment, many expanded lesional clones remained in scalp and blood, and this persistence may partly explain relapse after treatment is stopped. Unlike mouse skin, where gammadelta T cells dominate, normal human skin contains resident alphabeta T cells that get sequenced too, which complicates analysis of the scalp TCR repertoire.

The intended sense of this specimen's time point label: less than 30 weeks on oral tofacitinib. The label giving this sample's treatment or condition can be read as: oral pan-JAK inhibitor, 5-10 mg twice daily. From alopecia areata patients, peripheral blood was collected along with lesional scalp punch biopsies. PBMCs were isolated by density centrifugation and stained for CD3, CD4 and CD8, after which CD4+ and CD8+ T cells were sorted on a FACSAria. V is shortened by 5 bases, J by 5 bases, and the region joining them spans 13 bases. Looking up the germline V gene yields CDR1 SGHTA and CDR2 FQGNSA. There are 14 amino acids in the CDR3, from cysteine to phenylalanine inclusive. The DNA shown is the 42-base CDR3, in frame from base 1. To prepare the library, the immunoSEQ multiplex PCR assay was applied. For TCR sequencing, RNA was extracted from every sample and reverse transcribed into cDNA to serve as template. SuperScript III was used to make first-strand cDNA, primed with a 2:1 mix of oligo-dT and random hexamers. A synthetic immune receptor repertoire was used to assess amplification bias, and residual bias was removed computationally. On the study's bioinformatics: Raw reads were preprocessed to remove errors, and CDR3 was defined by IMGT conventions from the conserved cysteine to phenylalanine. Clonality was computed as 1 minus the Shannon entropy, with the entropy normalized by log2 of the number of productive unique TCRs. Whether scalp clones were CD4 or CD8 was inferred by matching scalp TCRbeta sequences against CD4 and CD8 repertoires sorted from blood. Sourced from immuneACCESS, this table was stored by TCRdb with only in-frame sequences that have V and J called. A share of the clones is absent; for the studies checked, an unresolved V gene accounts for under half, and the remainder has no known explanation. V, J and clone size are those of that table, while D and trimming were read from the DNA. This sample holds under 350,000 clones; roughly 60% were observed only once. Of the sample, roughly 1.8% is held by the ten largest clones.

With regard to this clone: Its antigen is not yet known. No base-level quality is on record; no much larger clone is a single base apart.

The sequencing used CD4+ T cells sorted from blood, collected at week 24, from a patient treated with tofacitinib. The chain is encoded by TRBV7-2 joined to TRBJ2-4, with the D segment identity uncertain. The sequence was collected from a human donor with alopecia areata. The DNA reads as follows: TGTGCCAGCAGCCACTATGGAAGTGAAAACATTCAGTACTTC. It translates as CASSHYGSENIQYF.